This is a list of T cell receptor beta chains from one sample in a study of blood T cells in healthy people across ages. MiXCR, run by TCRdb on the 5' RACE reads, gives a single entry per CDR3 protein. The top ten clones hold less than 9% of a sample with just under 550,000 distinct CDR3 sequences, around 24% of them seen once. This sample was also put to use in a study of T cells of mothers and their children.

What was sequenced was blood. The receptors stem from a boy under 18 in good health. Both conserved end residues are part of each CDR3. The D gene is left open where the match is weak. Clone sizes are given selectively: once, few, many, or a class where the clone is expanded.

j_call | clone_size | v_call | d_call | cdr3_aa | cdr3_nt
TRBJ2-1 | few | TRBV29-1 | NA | CSGLEDPYSSYNEQFF | TGCAGCGGACTTGAGGATCCTTATAGCTCCTACAATGAGCAGTTCTTC
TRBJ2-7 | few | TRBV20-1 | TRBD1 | CSARGPGQNFEQYF | TGCAGTGCTAGAGGACCGGGACAGAATTTCGAGCAGTACTTC
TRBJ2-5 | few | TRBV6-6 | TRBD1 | CASSVEGGFGETQYF | TGTGCCAGCAGTGTCGAAGGGGGCTTCGGGGAGACCCAGTACTTC
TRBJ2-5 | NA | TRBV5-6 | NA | CASSSGVAETQYF | TGTGCCAGCAGCTCAGGGGTAGCGGAGACCCAGTACTTC
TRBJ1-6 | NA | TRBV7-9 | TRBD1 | CASSSDRGLSPLHF | TGTGCCAGCAGCTCGGACAGGGGGCTGTCACCCCTCCACTTT
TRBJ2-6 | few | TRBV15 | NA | CATSRGGTGANVPTF | TGTGCCACCAGCAGAGGAGGGACTGGGGCCAACGTCCCGACTTTC
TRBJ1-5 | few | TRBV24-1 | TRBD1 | CATSGGGGQPQHF | TGTGCCACCAGTGGAGGGGGCGGACAGCCCCAGCATTTT
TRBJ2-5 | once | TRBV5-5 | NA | CASSLHRSQETQYF | TGTGCTAGCAGCTTGCACCGTAGCCAAGAGACCCAGTACTTC
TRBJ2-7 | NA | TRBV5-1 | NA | CASSLSRVIGSYEQYF | TGCGCCAGCAGCTTATCGAGGGTAATAGGCTCCTACGAGCAGTACTTC
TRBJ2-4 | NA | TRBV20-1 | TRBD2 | CSARDGRARNIQYF | TGCAGTGCTAGAGATGGGAGGGCCCGGAACATTCAGTACTTC
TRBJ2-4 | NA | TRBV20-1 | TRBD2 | CSAPRTSGIPIQYF | TGCAGTGCTCCCCGGACTAGCGGGATCCCCATTCAGTACTTC
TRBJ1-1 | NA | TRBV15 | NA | CATSPRGPARMNTEAFF | TGTGCCACCAGCCCGCGGGGGCCAGCCAGGATGAACACTGAAGCTTTCTTT
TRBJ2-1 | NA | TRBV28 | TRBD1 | CASSLWGSGTGGIENEQFF | TGTGCCAGCAGTTTATGGGGATCGGGAACAGGGGGCATAGAAAATGAGCAGTTCTTC
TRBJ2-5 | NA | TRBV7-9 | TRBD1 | CASSLENSGQERSQYF | TGTGCCAGCAGCTTAGAAAACTCGGGACAGGAGAGATCCCAGTACTTC
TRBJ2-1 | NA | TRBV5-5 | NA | CASSRDPSYNEQFF | TGTGCCAGCAGCCGGGATCCATCCTACAATGAGCAGTTCTTC
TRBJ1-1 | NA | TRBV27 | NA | CASSFRGSDEAFF | TGTGCCAGCAGTTTCCGGGGGTCGGACGAAGCTTTCTTT
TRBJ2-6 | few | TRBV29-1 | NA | CSVKDLSGADVLTF | TGCAGCGTTAAAGACTTGTCCGGGGCCGACGTCCTGACTTTC
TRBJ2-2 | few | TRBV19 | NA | CASSTYRENTGELFF | TGTGCCAGTAGTACATACAGGGAGAACACCGGGGAGCTGTTTTTT
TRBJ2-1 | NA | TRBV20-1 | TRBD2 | CSARASGRAVYEQFF | TGCAGTGCTAGAGCGAGCGGGAGGGCCGTTTATGAGCAGTTCTTC
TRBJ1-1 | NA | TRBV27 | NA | CASFSGMNTEAFF | TGTGCCAGCTTTTCTGGGATGAACACTGAAGCTTTCTTT
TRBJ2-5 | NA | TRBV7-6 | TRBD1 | CASSLAPDRGKQETQYF | TGTGCCAGCAGCTTAGCCCCGGACAGGGGGAAGCAAGAGACCCAGTACTTC
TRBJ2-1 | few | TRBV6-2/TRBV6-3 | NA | CASSYRAGPNEQFF | TGTGCCAGCAGTTACCGCGCAGGGCCTAATGAGCAGTTCTTC
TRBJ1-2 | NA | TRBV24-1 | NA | CATSATSSGDARGYTF | TGTGCCACCAGTGCTACCTCCTCCGGGGACGCCAGGGGCTACACCTTC
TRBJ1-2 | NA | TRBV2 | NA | CASSLGQLVGYTF | TGTGCCAGCAGTCTCGGACAGCTGGTTGGCTACACCTTC
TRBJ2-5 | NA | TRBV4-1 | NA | CASSQAGPQETQYF | TGCGCCAGCAGCCAAGCCGGGCCCCAAGAGACCCAGTACTTC
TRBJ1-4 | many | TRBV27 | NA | CASSFGPGTNEKLFF | TGTGCCAGCAGTTTCGGGCCCGGGACGAATGAAAAACTGTTTTTT
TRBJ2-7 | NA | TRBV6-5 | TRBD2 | CASSPLAGLNYEQYF | TGTGCCAGCAGCCCCTTAGCGGGACTAAACTACGAGCAGTACTTC
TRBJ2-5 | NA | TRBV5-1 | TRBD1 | CASSLGTGFETQYF | TGCGCCAGCAGCTTGGGGACAGGGTTCGAGACCCAGTACTTC
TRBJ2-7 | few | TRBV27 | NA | CASSVGRNYEQYF | TGTGCCAGCAGCGTGGGAAGAAACTACGAGCAGTACTTC
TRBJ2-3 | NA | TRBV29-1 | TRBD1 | CSVYQGADTQYF | TGCAGCGTTTATCAGGGGGCAGATACGCAGTATTTT
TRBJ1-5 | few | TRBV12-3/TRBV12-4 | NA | CVSSLDGGNQPQHF | TGTGTCAGCAGTTTGGACGGGGGCAATCAGCCCCAGCATTTT
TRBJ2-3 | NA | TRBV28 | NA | CASSTLADTQYF | TGTGCCAGCAGTACCCTGGCAGATACGCAGTATTTT
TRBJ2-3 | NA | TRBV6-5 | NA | CASSITASTDTQYF | TGTGCCAGCAGTATAACAGCCAGCACAGATACGCAGTATTTT
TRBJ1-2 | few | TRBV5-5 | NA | CASSPLDYGYTF | TGTGCCAGCAGCCCGCTTGACTATGGCTACACCTTC
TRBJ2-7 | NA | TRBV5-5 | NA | CASSWGSTYEQYF | TGTGCCAGCAGCTGGGGTAGTACCTACGAGCAGTACTTC
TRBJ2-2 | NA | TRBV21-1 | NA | CASSKGPRTGNGGELFF | TGTGCCAGCAGCAAAGGGCCCCGGACAGGGAATGGCGGGGAGCTGTTTTTT
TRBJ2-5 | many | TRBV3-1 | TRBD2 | CASSQGTSGGQETQYF | TGTGCCAGCAGCCAAGGGACTAGCGGGGGACAAGAGACCCAGTACTTC
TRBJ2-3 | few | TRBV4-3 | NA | CASSQGLSVASTDTQYF | TGCGCCAGCAGCCAAGGTCTAAGTGTAGCTAGCACAGATACGCAGTATTTT
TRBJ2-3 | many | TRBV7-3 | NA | CASSPQGTTDTQYF | TGTGCCAGCAGCCCCCAGGGGACCACAGATACGCAGTATTTT
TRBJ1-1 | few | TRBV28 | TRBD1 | CASSLWWTGDNYEAFF | TGTGCCAGCAGTTTATGGTGGACAGGGGACAATTATGAAGCTTTCTTT
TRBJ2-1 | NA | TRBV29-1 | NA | CSASILAPEQFF | TGCAGCGCTTCTATACTAGCACCTGAGCAGTTCTTC
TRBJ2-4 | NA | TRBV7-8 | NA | CASSLALGRGENIQYF | TGTGCCAGCAGCTTAGCGCTCGGCAGGGGAGAAAACATTCAGTACTTC
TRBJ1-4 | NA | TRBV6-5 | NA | CASSPFLRDNEKLFF | TGTGCCAGCAGCCCCTTTTTGAGAGATAATGAAAAACTGTTTTTT
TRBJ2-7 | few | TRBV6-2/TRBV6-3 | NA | CASTFTILQGSGLSYEQYF | TGTGCCAGCACCTTTACGATATTACAGGGTTCGGGGCTCTCCTACGAGCAGTACTTC
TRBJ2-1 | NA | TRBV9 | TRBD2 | CASSVEGLAEYNEQFF | TGTGCCAGCAGCGTAGAAGGTCTAGCGGAATACAATGAGCAGTTCTTC
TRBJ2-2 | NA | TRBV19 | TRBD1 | CASSNGQGYTGELFF | TGTGCCAGTAGTAACGGACAGGGTTACACCGGGGAGCTGTTTTTT
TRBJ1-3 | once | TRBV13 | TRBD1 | CASSPGTVFRGNTIYF | TGTGCCAGCAGCCCCGGGACAGTTTTTAGGGGAAACACCATATATTTT
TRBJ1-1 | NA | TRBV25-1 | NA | CASSDGGTEAFF | TGTGCCAGCAGTGATGGGGGCACTGAAGCTTTCTTT